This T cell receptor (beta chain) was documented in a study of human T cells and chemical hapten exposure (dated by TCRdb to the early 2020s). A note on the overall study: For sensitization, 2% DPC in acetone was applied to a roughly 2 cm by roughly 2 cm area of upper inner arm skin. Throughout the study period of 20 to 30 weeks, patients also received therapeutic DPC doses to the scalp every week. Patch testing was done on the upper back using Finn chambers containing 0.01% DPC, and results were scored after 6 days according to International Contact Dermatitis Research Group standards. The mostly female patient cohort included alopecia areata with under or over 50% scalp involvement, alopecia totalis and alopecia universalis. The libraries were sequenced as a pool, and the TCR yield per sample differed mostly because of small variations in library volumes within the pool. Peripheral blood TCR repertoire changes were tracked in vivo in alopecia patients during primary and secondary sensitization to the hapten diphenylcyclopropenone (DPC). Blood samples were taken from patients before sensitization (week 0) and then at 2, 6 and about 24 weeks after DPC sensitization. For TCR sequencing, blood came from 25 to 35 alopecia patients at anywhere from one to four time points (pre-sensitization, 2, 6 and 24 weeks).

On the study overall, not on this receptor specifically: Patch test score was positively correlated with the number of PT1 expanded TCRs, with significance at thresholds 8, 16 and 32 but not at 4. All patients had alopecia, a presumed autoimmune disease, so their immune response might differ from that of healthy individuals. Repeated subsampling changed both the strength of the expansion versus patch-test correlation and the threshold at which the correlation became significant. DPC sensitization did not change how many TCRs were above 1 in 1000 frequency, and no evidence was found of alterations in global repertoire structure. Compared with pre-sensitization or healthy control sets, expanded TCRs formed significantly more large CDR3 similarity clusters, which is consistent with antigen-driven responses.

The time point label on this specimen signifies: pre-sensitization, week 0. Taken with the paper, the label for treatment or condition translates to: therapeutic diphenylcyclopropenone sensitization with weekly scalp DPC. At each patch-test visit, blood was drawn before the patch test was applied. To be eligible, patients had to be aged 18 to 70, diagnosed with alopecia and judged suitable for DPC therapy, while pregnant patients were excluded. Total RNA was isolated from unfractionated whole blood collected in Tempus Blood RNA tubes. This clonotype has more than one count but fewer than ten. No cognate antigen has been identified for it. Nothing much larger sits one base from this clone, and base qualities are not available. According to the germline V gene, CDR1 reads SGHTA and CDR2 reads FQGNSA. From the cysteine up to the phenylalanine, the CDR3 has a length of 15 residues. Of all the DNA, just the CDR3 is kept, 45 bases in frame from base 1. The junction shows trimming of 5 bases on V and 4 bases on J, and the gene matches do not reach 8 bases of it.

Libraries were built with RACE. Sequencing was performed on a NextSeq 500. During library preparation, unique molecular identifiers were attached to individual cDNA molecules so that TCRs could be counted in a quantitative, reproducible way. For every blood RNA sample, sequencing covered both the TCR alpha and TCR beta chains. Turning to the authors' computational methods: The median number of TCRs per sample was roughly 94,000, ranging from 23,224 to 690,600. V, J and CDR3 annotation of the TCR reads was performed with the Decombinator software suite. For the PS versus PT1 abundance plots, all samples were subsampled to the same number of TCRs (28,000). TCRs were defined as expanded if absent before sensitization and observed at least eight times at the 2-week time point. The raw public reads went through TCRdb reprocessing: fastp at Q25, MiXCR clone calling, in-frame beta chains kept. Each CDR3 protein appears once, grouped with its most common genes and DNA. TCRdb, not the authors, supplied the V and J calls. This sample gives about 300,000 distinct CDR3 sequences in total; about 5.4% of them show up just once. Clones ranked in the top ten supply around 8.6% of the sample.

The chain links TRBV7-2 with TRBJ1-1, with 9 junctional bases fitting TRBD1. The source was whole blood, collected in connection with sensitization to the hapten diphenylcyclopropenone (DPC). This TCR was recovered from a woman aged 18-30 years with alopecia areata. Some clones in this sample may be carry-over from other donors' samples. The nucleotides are TGTGCCAGCAGCCGGGTGACAGGGGGGGTCACTGAAGCTTTCTTT. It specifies CASSRVTGGVTEAFF.